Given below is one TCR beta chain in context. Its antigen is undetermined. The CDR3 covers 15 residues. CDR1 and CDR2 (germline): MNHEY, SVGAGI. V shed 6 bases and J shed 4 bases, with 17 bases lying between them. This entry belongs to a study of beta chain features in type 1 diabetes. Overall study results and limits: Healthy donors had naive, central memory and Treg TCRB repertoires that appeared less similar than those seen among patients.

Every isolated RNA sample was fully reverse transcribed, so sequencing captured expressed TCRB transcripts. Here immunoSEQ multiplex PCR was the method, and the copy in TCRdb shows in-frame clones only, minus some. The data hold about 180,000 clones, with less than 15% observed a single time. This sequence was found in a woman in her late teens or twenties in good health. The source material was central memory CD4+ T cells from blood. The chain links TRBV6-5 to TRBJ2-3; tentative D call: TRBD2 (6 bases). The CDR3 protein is CASRWRVHSPDTQYF. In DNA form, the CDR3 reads TGTGCCAGCAGGTGGAGGGTTCATAGCCCAGATACGCAGTATTTT.